The 32 T cell receptor beta chains below come from one sample, sequenced in a study of blood T cell repertoires in COVID-19. The data were produced by immunoSEQ multiplex PCR, yet TCRdb's version contains in-frame clones alone and is incomplete. This sample carries approximately 350,000 clones, approximately 87% of them seen once, and the ten largest clones take about 6.3%. Sequenced input: peripheral blood. All receptors come from a woman in her forties or fifties with COVID-19, enrolled during active disease.

The chain carries TRBV5-4 and TRBJ1-1, with a possible D match to TRBD1 (6 bases). The CDR3 spans 15 residues. V lost 4 bases to trimming and J lost 2 bases, with 15 bases between them. CDR1 and CDR2 from the germline V gene are SGHNT and YYREEE (reference sequence). The CDR3 nucleotides are TGTGCCAGCAGCCTGATACAGGGACGAAACACTGAAGCTTTCTTT. This translates into CASSLIQGRNTEAFF.

This chain links TRBV15 with TRBJ1-1, with TRBD1 matching 8 bases. Germline trimming cut 0 bases from V and 0 bases from J; bases unmatched to any gene: 9. Germline CDR1 LNHNV, CDR2 YYDKDF (reference sequence). This CDR3 contains 18 residues. This chain's CDR3 is CATSRDLGQVRMNTEAFF. CDR3 bases: TGTGCCACCAGCAGAGATCTGGGACAGGTCCGCATGAACACTGAAGCTTTCTTT.

This clone was counted a few times. The V call is TRBV6-5, the J call TRBJ1-5; D gene ambiguous. Trimming left V 7 bases short and J 1 base short, with 14 bases between. The germline V gene has CDR1 MNHEY and CDR2 SVGAGI. The CDR3 runs to 15 residues. Here the CDR3 reads CASTREAGSNQPQHF. DNA for the CDR3: TGTGCCAGCACCCGAGAGGCGGGGAGCAATCAGCCCCAGCATTTT.

The V gene is TRBV7-6, the J gene TRBJ2-1; TRBD2 matches 9 bases. J was trimmed by 6 bases and V by 2 bases; bases with no gene match: 8. The CDR3 contains 16 residues. CDR1 and CDR2 from the germline V gene are SGHVS and FNYEAQ. CDR3 in DNA: TGTGCCAGCAGCTTATTGTCAGCGGGAGGTTTCAATGAGCAGTTCTTC. Residues: CASSLLSAGGFNEQFF.

The V gene is TRBV5-4, the J gene TRBJ1-3; 7 positions agree with TRBD1. This CDR3 comprises 16 residues. The J segment lost 4 bases and the V segment lost 4 bases, leaving 11 bases of the junction unmatched. The germline CDR1 and CDR2 sequences are SGHNT and YYREEE (reference sequence). The CDR3 DNA follows: TGTGCCAGCAGCGAAACCAGGGGGGCGTGGGGAAACACCATATATTTT. Its protein is CASSETRGAWGNTIYF.

Here the CDR3 reads CASSLGLNNSPLHF. In nucleotides, the CDR3 is TGTGCCAGCAGTCTGGGACTAAATAATTCACCCCTCCACTTT. The chain combines TRBV27 with TRBJ1-6; TRBD1 is a possible D gene (5 bases). The germline V gene encodes CDR1 MNHEY and CDR2 SMNVEV (reference sequence). The CDR3 contains 14 residues. Trimming removed 5 bases from V and 5 bases from J, with 10 bases in between.

This clone was seen a handful of times. The chain couples TRBV5-1 to TRBJ2-2, with TRBD2 as a possible D gene (7 bases). Trimming took 4 bases from V and 9 from J, leaving 19 bases between them. This CDR3 has 15 residues. Germline V gives CDR1 SGHRS, CDR2 YFSETQ. CDR3: CASSPEGRGARELFF. The CDR3 DNA follows: TGCGCCAGCAGCCCCGAAGGTCGGGGGGCGCGGGAGCTGTTTTTT.

V and J are TRBV18 and TRBJ1-2, with 9 bases matching TRBD1. J lost 4 bases, V lost 0 bases, and 3 bases had no gene match. There are 15 residues in the CDR3. Per germline, CDR1 KGHSH and CDR2 LQKENI. The CDR3 spells CASSPPEQGAYGYTF. The CDR3 coding sequence is TGTGCCAGCTCACCACCAGAACAGGGGGCCTATGGCTACACCTTC.

This chain links TRBV30 with TRBJ1-3; D unresolved. This CDR3 is 13 amino acids long. Per germline, CDR1 GTSNPN and CDR2 SVGIG (reference sequence). V lost 3 bases and J 0 bases, leaving 6 bases between the germline ends. The CDR3 coding sequence is TGTGCCTGGAGCCCCAACTCTGGAAACACCATATATTTT. Translation gives CAWSPNSGNTIYF.

The chain employs TRBV2 and TRBJ1-4; possibly TRBD1 for D (6 bases). The CDR3 sequence is 16 residues long. Per germline, CDR1 SNHLY and CDR2 FYNNEI. V lost 10 bases and J 1 base, leaving 19 bases between the germline ends. In DNA, the CDR3 is TGTGCCACCACGGGACACACAAAGGGAACTAATGAAAAACTGTTTTTT. It encodes CATTGHTKGTNEKLFF.

This chain uses TRBV5-1 with TRBJ2-3; possibly TRBD2 for D (7 bases). CDR3 length: 16 amino acids. V was shortened by 0 bases and J by 4 bases, with 15 bases between the two germline ends. Looked up from germline, CDR1 is SGHRS and CDR2 is YFSETQ. CDR3 amino acids: CASSLASGGGADTQYF. CDR3 nucleotide sequence: TGCGCCAGCAGCTTGGCCTCTGGGGGGGGCGCAGATACGCAGTATTTT.

This chain uses TRBV5-1 with TRBJ2-1; TRBD1 agrees at 7 bases. V gave up 0 bases and J gave up 8 bases; unmatched junction bases: 8. CDR3 length equals 15 residues. Germline V gene data show CDR1 as SGHRS and CDR2 as YFSETQ. CDR3 nucleotide sequence: TGCGCCAGCAGCTTGGCACAGGGGATGATTGATGAGCAGTTCTTC. This sequence encodes CASSLAQGMIDEQFF. The complete variable domain, with remaining parts taken from reference TRBV5-1 and TRBJ2-1, reads KAGVTQTPRYLIKTRGQQVTLSCSPISGHRSVSWYQQTPGQGLQFLFEYFSETQRNKGNFPGRFSGRQFSNSRSEMNVSTLELGDSALYLCASSLAQGMIDEQFFGPGTRLTVL.

The CDR3 loop reads CASSESWAEQYF. CDR3 in DNA: TGTGCCAGCAGTGAATCCTGGGCCGAGCAGTACTTC. This chain links TRBV25-1 with TRBJ2-7; D unclear. V dropped 1 base and J dropped 6 bases, with 7 bases sitting between them. CDR1 MGHDK and CDR2 SYGVNS come from the germline V gene. CDR3 length: 12 amino acids.

The rearrangement links TRBV5-6 to TRBJ1-1; no definite D call. The CDR3 runs to 12 residues. The V and J ends lost 4 bases and 11 bases respectively, with 15 bases between them. Germline assignment: CDR1 SGHDT and CDR2 YYEEEE. CDR3 in amino acids: CASSQGLGRAFF. In nucleotides, the CDR3 is TGTGCCAGCAGCCAAGGGCTGGGGAGGGCTTTCTTT.

V gene TRBV6-6 combines with J gene TRBJ2-5; TRBD2 aligns across 8 bases. CDR1 MNHNY and CDR2 SVGAGI come from the germline V gene (reference sequence). The CDR3 totals 15 residues. The ends lost 2 bases at V and 5 bases at J; junction bases unmatched: 7. DNA of the CDR3: TGTGCCAGCAGTTACACCTCTAGCGGGCACGAGACCCAGTACTTC. It specifies CASSYTSSGHETQYF.

Here the CDR3 reads CASSLGQGAEAFF. CDR3 sequence (DNA): TGCGCCAGCAGCCTCGGACAGGGGGCTGAAGCTTTCTTT. The rearrangement links TRBV10-2 to TRBJ1-1, with 10 bases matching TRBD1. J was trimmed by 6 bases and V by 6 bases; bases with no gene match: 4. The CDR3 loop spans 13 amino acids. Germline CDR1 and CDR2: WSHSY and SAAADI.

V usage is TRBV5-1 and J usage is TRBJ2-3, with D possibly matching TRBD2 (5 bases). Trimming took off 6 bases at V and 3 bases at J, with 17 bases between the two ends. CDR3 length: 15 residues. Looked up from germline, CDR1 is SGHRS and CDR2 is YFSETQ. In DNA, the CDR3 is TGCGCCAGCAAACGAGGTCCCGGCGGGACAGATACGCAGTATTTT. Amino acids: CASKRGPGGTDTQYF.

The chain couples TRBV21-1 to TRBJ1-1; the D call TRBD1 from the table was never checked on the DNA. TRBV21-1 is reported as a pseudogene. CDR3 size: 18 residues. The CDR3 DNA reads as TGTGCCAGCAGCCTAACTGCGGAAACCGGGACAGGGGGGACTGAAGCTTTCTTT. Protein: CASSLTAETGTGGTEAFF.

This CDR3 is CASSLSTGSSYEQYF. CDR3 nucleotides: TGTGCCAGCAGTTTGTCGACAGGGAGCTCCTACGAGCAGTACTTC. The chain recombines TRBV27 with TRBJ2-7; 7 nucleotides agree with TRBD1. The germline gives CDR1 MNHEY, CDR2 SMNVEV (reference sequence). The CDR3 totals 15 residues. V gave up 3 bases and J gave up 0 bases; unmatched junction bases: 5.

This clone was observed a handful of times. This chain's CDR3 is CASRTGGFLTDTQYF. In nucleotides, the CDR3 is TGTGCCAGCAGGACGGGAGGCTTCCTAACAGATACGCAGTATTTT. The chain couples TRBV7-2 to TRBJ2-3; TRBD2 agrees at 7 bases. Germline CDR1 SGHTA, CDR2 FQGNSA. Trimming took 6 bases from V and 3 from J; bases not matched to a gene: 9. This CDR3 spans 15 amino acids.

The rearrangement joins TRBV4-1 to TRBJ1-2; possible D gene TRBD1, 6 bases. The CDR3 consists of 13 residues. V dropped 3 bases and J dropped 11 bases, with 16 bases sitting between them. Germline lookup yields CDR1 MGHRA and CDR2 YSYEKL. The CDR3 DNA is TGCGCCAGCAGCCATCAAGATTTTGGGACATACACCTTC. Its translation: CASSHQDFGTYTF.

The chain has TRBV5-1 and TRBJ1-2, with TRBD1 as a possible D gene (6 bases). Trimming took 6 bases from V and 8 from J, leaving 20 bases between them. This CDR3 has 14 residues. Germline values: CDR1 SGHRS, CDR2 YFSETQ. CDR3 sequence reads: CASNSGTSLTGYTF. The CDR3, as DNA: TGCGCCAGCAACTCCGGGACATCTCTCACGGGCTACACCTTC.

The chain combines TRBV12-5 with TRBJ2-1, with D possibly being TRBD1 (6 bases). The germline V gene encodes CDR1 LGHNT and CDR2 FRNRAP. This CDR3 spans 16 amino acids. V was trimmed by 3 bases and J by 2 bases, leaving 14 bases between them. As DNA, the CDR3 is TGTGCTAGTGGTTTCTCTCAGGGGTTTGCCTACAATGAGCAGTTCTTC. It specifies CASGFSQGFAYNEQFF.

The chain employs TRBV19 and TRBJ2-1; no clear D. Trimming pared 4 bases from V and 6 bases from J, leaving 10 bases between. The CDR3 covers 13 residues. The germline V gene encodes CDR1 LNHDA and CDR2 SQIVND (reference sequence). In nucleotides, the CDR3 is TGTGCCAGTAGTAACACACCGGGCAATGAGCAGTTCTTC. Translating gives CASSNTPGNEQFF.

This clone has just one count. This rearrangement joins TRBV29-1 to TRBJ1-4; 7 bases fit TRBD1. The junction had 5 bases not matched to a gene; V was cut back by 4 bases and J by 0 bases. The CDR3 is 15 amino acids. CDR1 is SQVTM and CDR2 is ANQGSEA in the germline V gene. In DNA form, the CDR3 reads TGCAGCGTTGGGAGCCAGGGGGCAACTAATGAAAAACTGTTTTTT. It codes for CSVGSQGATNEKLFF.

V is TRBV6-6 and J is TRBJ2-1; 9 positions match TRBD2. The CDR3 length is 15 residues. Germline V CDR1 and CDR2: MNHNY, SVGAGI (reference sequence). Trimming at V came to 6 bases and at J to 7 bases, leaving 10 bases not matched to a gene. The CDR3 spells CASRAGASGTNEQFF. In DNA, the CDR3 is TGTGCCAGCAGAGCGGGGGCTAGCGGGACAAATGAGCAGTTCTTC.

The V call is TRBV7-3, the J call TRBJ2-1; 7 nucleotides line up with TRBD2. Germline loops: CDR1 SGHTA, CDR2 FQGTGA. V shed 5 bases and J 9 bases; nucleotides not matched to a gene: 10. This CDR3 comprises 14 residues. Written as DNA, the CDR3 is TGTGCCAGCAGCCCGGGGAGGGCGGGCGGTGAGCAGTTCTTC. Translating gives CASSPGRAGGEQFF.

The V and J genes are TRBV5-5 and TRBJ1-2, with D unresolved. The V end was cut by 4 bases, the J end by 12 bases, with 19 bases between. The CDR3 spans 13 residues. CDR1 and CDR2 from the germline V gene are SGHKS and YYEKEE (reference sequence). The DNA for the CDR3 is TGTGCCAGCAGCACCCCCCCCGGGAATCAAGACACCTTC. It encodes CASSTPPGNQDTF.

V is TRBV14 and J is TRBJ1-1; a weak D match, TRBD1 (6 bases). Trimming removed 4 bases from V and 4 bases from J, with 16 bases in between. CDR1 and CDR2 (germline): SGHDN, FVKESK. There are 15 residues in the CDR3. CDR3 region: CASSRVGAWGTEAFF. The CDR3 nucleotides read TGTGCCAGCAGCCGCGTGGGGGCATGGGGCACTGAAGCTTTCTTT.

CDR3 in amino acids: CASSLSGTASSYNEQFF. DNA for the CDR3: TGCGCCAGCAGCCTAAGTGGGACAGCCAGCTCCTACAATGAGCAGTTCTTC. This chain uses TRBV4-1 with TRBJ2-1; TRBD1 matches at 7 bases. J lost 0 bases, V lost 4 bases, and 9 bases had no gene match. From germline, CDR1 is MGHRA and CDR2 YSYEKL. CDR3 length equals 17 residues.

The chain carries TRBV7-9 and TRBJ2-5; 7 bases line up with TRBD1. In germline, CDR1 is SEHNR, CDR2 FQNEAQ (reference sequence). V shed 2 bases, J shed 2 bases, and the junction held 2 bases outside the gene matches. This CDR3 is built from 14 residues. The DNA for the CDR3 is TGTGCCAGCAGCTTAAGGACAGGACAAGAGACCCAGTACTTC. Translation gives CASSLRTGQETQYF.

The chain combines TRBV24-1 with TRBJ2-3; the D gene is possibly TRBD2 (6 bases). The germline V and J ends were trimmed by 5 bases and 2 bases, with 16 bases remaining between them. The CDR3 loop spans 16 amino acids. CDR1 and CDR2 from the germline V gene are KGHDR and SFDVKD. The CDR3 nucleotides are TGTGCCACCAGTGGCCAATCGGGGGTTCACACAGATACGCAGTATTTT. This gives the protein CATSGQSGVHTDTQYF.